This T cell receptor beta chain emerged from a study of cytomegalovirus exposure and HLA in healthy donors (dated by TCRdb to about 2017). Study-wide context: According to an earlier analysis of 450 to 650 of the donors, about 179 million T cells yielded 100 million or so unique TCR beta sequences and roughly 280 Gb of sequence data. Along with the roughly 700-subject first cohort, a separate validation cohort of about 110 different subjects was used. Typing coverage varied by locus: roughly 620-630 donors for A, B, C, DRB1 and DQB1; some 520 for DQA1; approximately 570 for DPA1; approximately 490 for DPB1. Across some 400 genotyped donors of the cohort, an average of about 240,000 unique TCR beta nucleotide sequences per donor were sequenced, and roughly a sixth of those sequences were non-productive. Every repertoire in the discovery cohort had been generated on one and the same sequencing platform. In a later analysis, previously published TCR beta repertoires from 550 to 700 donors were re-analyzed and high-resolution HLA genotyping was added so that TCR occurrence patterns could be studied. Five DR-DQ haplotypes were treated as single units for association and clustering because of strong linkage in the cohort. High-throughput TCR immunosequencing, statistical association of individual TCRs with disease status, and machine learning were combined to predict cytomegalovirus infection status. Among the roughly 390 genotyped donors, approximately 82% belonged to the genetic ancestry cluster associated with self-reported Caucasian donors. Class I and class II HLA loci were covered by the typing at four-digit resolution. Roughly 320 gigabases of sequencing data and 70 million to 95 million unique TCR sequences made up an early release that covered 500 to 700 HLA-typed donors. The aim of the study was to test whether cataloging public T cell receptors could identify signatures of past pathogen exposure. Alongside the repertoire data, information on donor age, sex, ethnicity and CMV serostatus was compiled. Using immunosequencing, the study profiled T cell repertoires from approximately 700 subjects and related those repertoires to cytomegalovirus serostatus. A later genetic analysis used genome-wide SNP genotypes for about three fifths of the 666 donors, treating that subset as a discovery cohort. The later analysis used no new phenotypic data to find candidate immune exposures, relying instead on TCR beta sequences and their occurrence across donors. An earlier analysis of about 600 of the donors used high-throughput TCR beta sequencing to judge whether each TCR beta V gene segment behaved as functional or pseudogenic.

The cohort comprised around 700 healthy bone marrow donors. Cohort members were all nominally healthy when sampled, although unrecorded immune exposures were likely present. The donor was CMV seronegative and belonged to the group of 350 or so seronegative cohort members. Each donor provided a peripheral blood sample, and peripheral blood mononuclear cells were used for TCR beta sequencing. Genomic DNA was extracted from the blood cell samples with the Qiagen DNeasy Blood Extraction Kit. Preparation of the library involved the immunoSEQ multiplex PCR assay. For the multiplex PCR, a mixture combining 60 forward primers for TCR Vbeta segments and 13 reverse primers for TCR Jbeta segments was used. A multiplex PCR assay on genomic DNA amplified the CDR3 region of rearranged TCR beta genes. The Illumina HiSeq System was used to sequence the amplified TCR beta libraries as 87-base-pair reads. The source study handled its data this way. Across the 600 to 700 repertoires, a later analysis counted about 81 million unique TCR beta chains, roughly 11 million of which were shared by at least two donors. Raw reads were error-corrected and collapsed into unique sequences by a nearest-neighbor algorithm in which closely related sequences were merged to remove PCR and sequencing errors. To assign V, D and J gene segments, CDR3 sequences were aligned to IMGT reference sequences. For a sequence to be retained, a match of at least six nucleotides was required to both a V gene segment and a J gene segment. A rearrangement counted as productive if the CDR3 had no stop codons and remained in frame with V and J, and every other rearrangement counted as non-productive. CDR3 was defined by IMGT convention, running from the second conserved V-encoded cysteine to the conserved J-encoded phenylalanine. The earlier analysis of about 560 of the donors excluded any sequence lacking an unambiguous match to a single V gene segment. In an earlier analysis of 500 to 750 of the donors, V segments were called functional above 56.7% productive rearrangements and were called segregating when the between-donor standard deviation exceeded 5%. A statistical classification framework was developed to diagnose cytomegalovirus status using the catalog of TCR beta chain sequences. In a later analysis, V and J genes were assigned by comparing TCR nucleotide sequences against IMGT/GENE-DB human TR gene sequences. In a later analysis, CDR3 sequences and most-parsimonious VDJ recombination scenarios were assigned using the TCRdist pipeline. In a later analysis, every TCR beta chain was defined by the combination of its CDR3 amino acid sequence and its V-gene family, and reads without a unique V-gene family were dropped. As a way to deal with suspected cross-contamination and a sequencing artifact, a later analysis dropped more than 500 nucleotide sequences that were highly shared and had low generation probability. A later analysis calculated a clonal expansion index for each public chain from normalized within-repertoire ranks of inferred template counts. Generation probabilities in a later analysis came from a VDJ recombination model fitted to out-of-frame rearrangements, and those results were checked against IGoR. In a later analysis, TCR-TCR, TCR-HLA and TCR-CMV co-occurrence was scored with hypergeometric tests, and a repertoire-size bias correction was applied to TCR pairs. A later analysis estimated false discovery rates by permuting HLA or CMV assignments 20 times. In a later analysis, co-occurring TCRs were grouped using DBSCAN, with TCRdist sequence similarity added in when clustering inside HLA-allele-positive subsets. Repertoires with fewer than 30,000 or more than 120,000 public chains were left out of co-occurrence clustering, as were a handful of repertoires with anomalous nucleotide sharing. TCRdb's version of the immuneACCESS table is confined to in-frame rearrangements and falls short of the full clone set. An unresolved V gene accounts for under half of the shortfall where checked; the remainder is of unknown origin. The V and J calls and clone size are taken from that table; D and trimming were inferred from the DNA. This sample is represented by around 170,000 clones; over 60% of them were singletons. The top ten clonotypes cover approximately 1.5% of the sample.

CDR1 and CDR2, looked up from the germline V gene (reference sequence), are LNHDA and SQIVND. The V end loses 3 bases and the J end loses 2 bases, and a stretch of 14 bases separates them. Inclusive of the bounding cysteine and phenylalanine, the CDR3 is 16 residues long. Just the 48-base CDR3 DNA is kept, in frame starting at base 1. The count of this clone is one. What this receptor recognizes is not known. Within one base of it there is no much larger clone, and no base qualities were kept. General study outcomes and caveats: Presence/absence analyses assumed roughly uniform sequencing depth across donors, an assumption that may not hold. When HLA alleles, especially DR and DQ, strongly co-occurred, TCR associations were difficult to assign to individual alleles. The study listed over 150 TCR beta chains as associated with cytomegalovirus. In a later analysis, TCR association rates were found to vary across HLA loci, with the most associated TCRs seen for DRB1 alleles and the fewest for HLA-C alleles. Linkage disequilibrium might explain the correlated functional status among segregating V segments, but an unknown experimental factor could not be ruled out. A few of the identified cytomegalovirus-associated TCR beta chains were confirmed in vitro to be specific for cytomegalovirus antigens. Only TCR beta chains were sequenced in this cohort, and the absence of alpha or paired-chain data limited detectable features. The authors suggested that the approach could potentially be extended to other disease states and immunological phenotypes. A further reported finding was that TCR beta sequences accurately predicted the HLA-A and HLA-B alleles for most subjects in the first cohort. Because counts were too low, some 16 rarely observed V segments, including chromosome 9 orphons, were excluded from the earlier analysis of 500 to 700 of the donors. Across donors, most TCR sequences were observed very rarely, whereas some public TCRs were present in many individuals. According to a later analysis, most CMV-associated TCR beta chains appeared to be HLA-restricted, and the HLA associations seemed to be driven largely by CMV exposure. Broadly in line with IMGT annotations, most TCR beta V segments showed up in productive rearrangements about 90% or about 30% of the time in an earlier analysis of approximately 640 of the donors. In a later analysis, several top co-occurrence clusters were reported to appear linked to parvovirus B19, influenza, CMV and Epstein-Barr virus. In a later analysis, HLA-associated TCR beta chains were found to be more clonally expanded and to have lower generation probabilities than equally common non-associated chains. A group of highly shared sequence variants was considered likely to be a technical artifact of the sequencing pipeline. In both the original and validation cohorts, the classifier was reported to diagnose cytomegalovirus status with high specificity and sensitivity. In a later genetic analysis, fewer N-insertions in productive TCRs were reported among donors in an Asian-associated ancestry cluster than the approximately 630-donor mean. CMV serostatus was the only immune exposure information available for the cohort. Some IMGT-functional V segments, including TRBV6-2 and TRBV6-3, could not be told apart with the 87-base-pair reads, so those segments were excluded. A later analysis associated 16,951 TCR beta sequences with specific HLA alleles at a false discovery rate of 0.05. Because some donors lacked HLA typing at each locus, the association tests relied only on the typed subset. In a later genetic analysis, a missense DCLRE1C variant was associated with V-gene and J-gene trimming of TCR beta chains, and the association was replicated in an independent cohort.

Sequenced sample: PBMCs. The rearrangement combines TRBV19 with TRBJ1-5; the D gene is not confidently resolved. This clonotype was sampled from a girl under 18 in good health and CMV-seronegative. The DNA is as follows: TGTGCCAGTAGTATGGAAAGCGGAGGTGGCAATCAGCCCCAGCATTTT. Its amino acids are CASSMESGGGNQPQHF.